In this sample, the clone carrying this T cell receptor beta chain turned up many times. What it recognizes is unknown. These data belong to a study of T cells in Graves' hyperthyroidism and ophthalmopathy. Overall study: Peripheral blood was taken when the disease was first diagnosed, before any treatment began.

Amplification of TCR beta CDR3 regions used RNA as the template. The study used the HTBI primer set for a first-round RT-PCR of the TCR CDR3. TCRdb reprocessed the multiplex PCR reads with MiXCR, giving one entry per CDR3 protein. The sample holds roughly 720,000 distinct CDR3 sequences, around a sixth seen once. Notes on the study in general: Blood samples included most of the expanded thyroid clonotypes exceeding 0.001. Model predictions of ophthalmopathy came a median approximately 6 months before onset.

Graves' hyperthyroidism qualified as stable when ophthalmopathy did not progress within 18 months. Sequenced input: blood. This receptor was identified in a man aged 50-59 years with Graves' hyperthyroidism.

The CDR3 loop reads CASSSDEGTQYF. The CDR3 DNA is TGTGCCAGCAGCTCCGACGAGGGGACCCAGTACTTC. V usage is TRBV7-9 and J usage is TRBJ2-5; possibly TRBD2 for D (5 bases). There are 12 residues in the CDR3. V lost 4 bases and J lost 7, with 10 bases in between. The germline V gene encodes CDR1 SEHNR and CDR2 FQNEAQ (reference sequence). Together with reference TRBV7-9 and TRBJ2-5, the CDR3 gives the full variable domain: DTGVSQNPRHKITKRGQNVTFRCDPISEHNRLYWYRQTLGQGPEFLTYFQNEAQLEKSRLLSDRFSAERPKGSFSTLEIQRTEQGDSAMYLCASSSDEGTQYFGPGTRLLVL.